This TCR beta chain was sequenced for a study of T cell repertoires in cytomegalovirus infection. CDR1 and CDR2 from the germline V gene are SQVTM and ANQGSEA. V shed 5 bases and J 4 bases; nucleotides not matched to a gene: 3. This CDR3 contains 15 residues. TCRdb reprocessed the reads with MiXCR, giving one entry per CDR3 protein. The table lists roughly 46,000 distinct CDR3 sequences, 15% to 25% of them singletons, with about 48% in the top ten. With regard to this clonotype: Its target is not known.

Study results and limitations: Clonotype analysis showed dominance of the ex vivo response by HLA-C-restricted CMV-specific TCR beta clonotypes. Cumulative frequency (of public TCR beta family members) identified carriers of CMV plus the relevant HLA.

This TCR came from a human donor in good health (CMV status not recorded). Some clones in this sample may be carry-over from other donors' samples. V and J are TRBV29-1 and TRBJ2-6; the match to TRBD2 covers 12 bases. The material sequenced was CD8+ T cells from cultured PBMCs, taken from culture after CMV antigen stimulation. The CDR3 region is CSVRLAGAGANVLTF. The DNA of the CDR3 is TGCAGCGTTAGACTAGCGGGAGCCGGGGCCAACGTCCTGACTTTC.